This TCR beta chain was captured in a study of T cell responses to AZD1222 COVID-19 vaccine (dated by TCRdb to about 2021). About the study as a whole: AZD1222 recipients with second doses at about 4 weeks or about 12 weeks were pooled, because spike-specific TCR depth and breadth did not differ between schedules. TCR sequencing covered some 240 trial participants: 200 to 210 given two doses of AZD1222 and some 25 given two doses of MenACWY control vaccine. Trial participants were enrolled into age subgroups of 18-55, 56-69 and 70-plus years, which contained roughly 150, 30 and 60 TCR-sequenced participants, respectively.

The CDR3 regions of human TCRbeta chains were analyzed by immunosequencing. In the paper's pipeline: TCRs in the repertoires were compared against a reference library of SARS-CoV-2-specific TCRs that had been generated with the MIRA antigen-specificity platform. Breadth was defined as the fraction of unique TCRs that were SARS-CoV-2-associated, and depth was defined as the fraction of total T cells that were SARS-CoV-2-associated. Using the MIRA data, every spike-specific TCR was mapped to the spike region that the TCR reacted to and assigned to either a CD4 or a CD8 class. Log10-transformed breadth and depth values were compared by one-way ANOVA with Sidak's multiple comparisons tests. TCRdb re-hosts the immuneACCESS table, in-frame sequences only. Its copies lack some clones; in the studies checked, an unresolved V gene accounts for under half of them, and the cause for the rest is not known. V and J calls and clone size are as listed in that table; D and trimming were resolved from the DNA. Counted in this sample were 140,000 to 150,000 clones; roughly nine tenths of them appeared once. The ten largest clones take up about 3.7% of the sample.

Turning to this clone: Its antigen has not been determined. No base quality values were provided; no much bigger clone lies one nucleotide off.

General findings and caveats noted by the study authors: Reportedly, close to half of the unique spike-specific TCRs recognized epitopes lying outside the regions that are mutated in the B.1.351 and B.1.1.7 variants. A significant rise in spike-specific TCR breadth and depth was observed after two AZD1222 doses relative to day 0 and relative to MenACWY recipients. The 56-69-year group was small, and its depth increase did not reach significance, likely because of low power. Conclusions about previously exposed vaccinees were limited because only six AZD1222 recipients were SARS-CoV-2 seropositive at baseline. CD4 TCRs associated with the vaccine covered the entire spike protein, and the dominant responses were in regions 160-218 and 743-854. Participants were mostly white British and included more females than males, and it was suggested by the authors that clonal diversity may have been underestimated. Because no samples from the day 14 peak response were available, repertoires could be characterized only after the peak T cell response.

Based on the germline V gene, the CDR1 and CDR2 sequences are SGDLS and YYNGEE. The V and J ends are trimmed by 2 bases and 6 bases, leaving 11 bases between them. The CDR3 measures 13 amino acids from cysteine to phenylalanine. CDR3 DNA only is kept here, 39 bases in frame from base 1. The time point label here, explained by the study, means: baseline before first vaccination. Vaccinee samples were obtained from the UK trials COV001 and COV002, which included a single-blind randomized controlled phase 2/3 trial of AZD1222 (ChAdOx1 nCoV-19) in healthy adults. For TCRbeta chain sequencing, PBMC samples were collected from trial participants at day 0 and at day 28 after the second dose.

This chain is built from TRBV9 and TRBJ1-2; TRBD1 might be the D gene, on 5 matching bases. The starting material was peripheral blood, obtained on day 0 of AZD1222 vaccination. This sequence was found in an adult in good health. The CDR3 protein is CASSVTTGDGYTF. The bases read TGTGCCAGCAGCGTCACTACGGGGGATGGCTACACCTTC.